This TCR beta chain derives from a study of blood T cell repertoires in COVID-19. Looking at the study overall: COVID-19 samples collected from the United States, Italy and Spain covered acute and convalescent phases. T cells, B-cell-depleted T cells, or PBMCs provided the cDNA or gDNA that served as material.

The germline V gene has CDR1 SEHNR and CDR2 FQNEAQ (reference sequence). The length of the CDR3 is 18 residues. Trimming removed 1 base from V and 4 bases from J; junction bases left unmatched: 7. Seattle's enrolled individuals joined amid active infection and were then monitored longitudinally. Method: immunoSEQ multiplex PCR; TCRdb's copy keeps in-frame clones and lacks some. The repertoire consists of about 52,000 clones, with around 81% occurring once and the leading ten covering 20% to 30%. This sequence was found in a woman of 80 years or more with COVID-19, enrolled during active disease. The sequencing input was peripheral blood. The chain employs TRBV7-9 and TRBJ2-3; the match to TRBD2 covers 14 bases. The CDR3 here is CASSLELGLAGVADTQYF. The CDR3 DNA follows: TGTGCCAGCAGCTTAGAACTGGGACTAGCGGGAGTTGCAGATACGCAGTATTTT.